This T cell receptor beta chain was captured in a study of cytomegalovirus exposure and HLA in healthy donors. Concerning this clone itself: What it binds is unknown.

General study findings and limits: CMV serostatus was the sole immune exposure information available.

Germline V CDR1 and CDR2: MDHEN, SYDVKM. CDR3 length: 17 residues. Germline trimming cut 3 bases from V and 2 bases from J; bases unmatched to any gene: 9. PCR involved 60 Vbeta and 13 Jbeta primers. Only in-frame clones appear in the TCRdb table, and some are missing; sequencing was by immunoSEQ multiplex PCR. The data contain about 130,000 clones, approximately 80% of them singletons. The sample consisted of PBMCs. The rearrangement uses TRBV28 and TRBJ1-5; 8 nucleotides align to TRBD1. This sequence originates from a middle-aged woman in good health and CMV-seropositive. The CDR3 spells CASSFYNPGQGNQPQHF. The CDR3 DNA sequence: TGTGCCAGCAGTTTTTATAACCCGGGACAGGGCAATCAGCCCCAGCATTTT.